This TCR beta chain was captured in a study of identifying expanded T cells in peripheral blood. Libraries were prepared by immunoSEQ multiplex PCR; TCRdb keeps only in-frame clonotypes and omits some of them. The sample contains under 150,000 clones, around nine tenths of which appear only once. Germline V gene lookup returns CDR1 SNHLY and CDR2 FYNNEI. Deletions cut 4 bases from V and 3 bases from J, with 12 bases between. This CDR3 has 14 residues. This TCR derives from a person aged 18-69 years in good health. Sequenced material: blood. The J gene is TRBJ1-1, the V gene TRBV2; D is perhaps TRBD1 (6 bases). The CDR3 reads CASSGRQGYTEAFF. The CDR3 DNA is TGTGCCAGCAGTGGGCGGCAGGGGTACACTGAAGCTTTCTTT.